The T cell receptor (beta chain) under discussion was sequenced for a study of blood T cell repertoires in COVID-19. Clones were sequenced by immunoSEQ multiplex PCR, and TCRdb holds only the in-frame ones, with some missing. Counted here are roughly 100,000 clones, about nine tenths occurring once; the ten biggest clones make up more than 15%. The CDR3 loop spans 13 amino acids. J gave up 8 bases and V 6 bases, and 6 bases lay outside the gene matches. Germline V CDR1 and CDR2: MNHNY, SVGAGI (reference sequence). Input material: peripheral blood. The rearrangement joins TRBV6-6 to TRBJ1-2; TRBD1 matches at 10 bases. This clonotype was sampled from a woman over 75 in a cohort sampled during active COVID-19. The CDR3 DNA is TGTGCCAGCAGGCCGGGACAGGGGAGCGGCTACACCTTC. Translated: CASRPGQGSGYTF.